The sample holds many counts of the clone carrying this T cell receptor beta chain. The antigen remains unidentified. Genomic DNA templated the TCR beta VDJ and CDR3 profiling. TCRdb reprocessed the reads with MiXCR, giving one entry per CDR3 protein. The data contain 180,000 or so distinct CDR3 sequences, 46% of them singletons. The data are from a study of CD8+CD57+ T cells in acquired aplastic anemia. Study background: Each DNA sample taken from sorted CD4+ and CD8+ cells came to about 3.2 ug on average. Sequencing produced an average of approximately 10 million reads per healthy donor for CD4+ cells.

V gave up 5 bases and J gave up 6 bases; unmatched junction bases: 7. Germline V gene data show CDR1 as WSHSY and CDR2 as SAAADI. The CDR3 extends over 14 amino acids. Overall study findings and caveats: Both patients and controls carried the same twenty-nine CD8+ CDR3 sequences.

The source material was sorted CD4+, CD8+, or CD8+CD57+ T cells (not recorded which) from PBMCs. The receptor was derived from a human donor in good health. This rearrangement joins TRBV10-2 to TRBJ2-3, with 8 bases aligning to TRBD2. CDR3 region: CASSREGPFDTQYF. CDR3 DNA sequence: TGCGCCAGCAGTCGGGAGGGGCCTTTCGATACGCAGTATTTT.